The entry that follows covers one T cell receptor (beta chain) sequence. Its target is not known. Subsequent to approximately 11 days of culture, CD4+ T cells were isolated. The infection with SARS-CoV-2 (confirmed by PCR) occurred in this person between March and December 2020. Of the BNT162b2 and mRNA-1273 vaccines, participants received two doses of one or the other. Trimming stripped 6 bases from V and 5 bases from J, with 14 bases between. There are 13 residues in the CDR3. The germline CDR1 and CDR2 sequences are LNHDA and SQIVND (reference sequence). This sample was taken from a study of vaccination effects on CD4 cells after COVID-19. For the study at large: A few convalescent patients underwent early and late post-vaccination sampling. For each well, some 1.9 million PBMC were cultured with 10 IU/ml IL-2 and about 9.9 ug/ml peptides. Study-level points and caveats: Convalescents' spike-reactive clones after vaccination were mainly made up of new clones that the vaccine induced.

Data came from immunoSEQ multiplex PCR; TCRdb stores just in-frame clones and leaves some out. The profile shows around 50,000 clones, around three quarters of them singletons. The chain joins TRBV19 to TRBJ2-7, with D possibly being TRBD1 (5 bases). This sequence was found in a human donor who had a prior SARS-CoV-2 infection. The sample in question was CD4+ T cells from PBMCs cultured without peptide, obtained after COVID-19 vaccination. Written as DNA, the CDR3 is TGTGCCAGTAGCTTTAACAGGCGGAACGAGCAGTACTTC. Amino acid sequence: CASSFNRRNEQYF.